The source of this T cell receptor beta chain is a study of post-analysis software for immune sequencing data. General study findings and limits: For normalized Chao1 diversity, multiple sclerosis patients scored significantly lower than controls did. Patients used about 5 TRBV segments, including TRBV5-6, TRBV5-1 and TRBV20-1, more often than controls.

The germline gives CDR1 ENHRY, CDR2 SYGVKD. V lost 2 bases to trimming and J lost 0 bases, with 8 bases between them. The CDR3 runs 14 residues. As for this clonotype: What it binds is unknown.

Unique molecular identifiers were built into the TCR beta cDNA libraries. TCRdb recomputed calls from the PCR reads with MiXCR, one row per CDR3 protein. This table has 740,000 or so distinct CDR3 sequences, roughly 58% appearing once. The sample consisted of blood. The source is a girl aged 10-17 years with multiple sclerosis. The chain joins TRBV10-3 to TRBJ2-7; D is unresolved. CDR3 sequence (DNA): TGTGCCATCAGTGAGGGACCCCACTCCTACGAGCAGTACTTC. Translating gives CAISEGPHSYEQYF.